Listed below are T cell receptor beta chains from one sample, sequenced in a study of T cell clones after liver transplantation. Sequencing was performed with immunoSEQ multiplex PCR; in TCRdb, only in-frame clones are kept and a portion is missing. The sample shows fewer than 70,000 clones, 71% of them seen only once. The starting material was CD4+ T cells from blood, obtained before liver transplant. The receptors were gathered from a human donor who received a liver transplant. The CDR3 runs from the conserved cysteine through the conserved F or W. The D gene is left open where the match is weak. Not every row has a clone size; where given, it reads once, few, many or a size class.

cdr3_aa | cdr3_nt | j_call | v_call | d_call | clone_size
CASNQRGGMADTQYF | TGCGCCAGCAATCAGCGGGGGGGGATGGCAGATACGCAGTATTTT | TRBJ2-3 | TRBV5-1 | TRBD2 | .
CASSKSGLGYEQYF | TGTGCCAGCAGCAAATCGGGACTAGGCTACGAGCAGTACTTC | TRBJ2-7 | TRBV21-1 | . | .
CASSLVRGRGFTEAFF | TGTGCCAGCAGCTTAGTTAGGGGCAGGGGGTTTACTGAAGCTTTCTTT | TRBJ1-1 | TRBV11-2 | TRBD1 | .
CASSRTRANTGELFF | TGTGCCAGCAGTAGGACACGTGCGAACACCGGGGAGCTGTTTTTT | TRBJ2-2 | TRBV2 | . | .
CASSRRGVDEQYF | TGTGCCAGCAGCCGCCGGGGGGTTGACGAGCAGTACTTC | TRBJ2-7 | TRBV7-9 | TRBD2 | few
CASVGTRGQPQHF | TGTGCCAGCGTCGGGACAAGAGGACAGCCCCAGCATTTT | TRBJ1-5 | TRBV2 | . | .
CASSWQQGGETQYF | TGTGCCAGCAGCTGGCAACAGGGAGGGGAGACCCAGTACTTC | TRBJ2-5 | TRBV5-8 | . | .
CASSLEQGPNYGYTF | TGTGCCAGCAGCTTAGAACAGGGCCCTAACTATGGCTACACCTTC | TRBJ1-2 | TRBV7-2 | . | .
CAITQTGGPYEQYF | TGTGCCATCACACAGACAGGGGGGCCCTACGAGCAGTACTTC | TRBJ2-7 | TRBV10-3 | TRBD1 | .
CASKLLAGAGEQYF | TGTGCCAGCAAACTGCTAGCGGGGGCGGGGGAGCAGTACTTC | TRBJ2-7 | TRBV2 | TRBD2 | .
CASSFGGVRSSYEQYF | TGTGCCAGCAGTTTCGGGGGGGTTAGGAGCTCCTACGAGCAGTACTTC | TRBJ2-7 | TRBV28 | TRBD2 | .
CASRRTAWTGELFF | TGTGCCAGCAGGCGGACAGCCTGGACCGGGGAGCTGTTTTTT | TRBJ2-2 | TRBV6-5 | . | .
CASSQDGGAEQFF | TGTGCCAGCAGCCAAGATGGGGGGGCGGAGCAGTTCTTC | TRBJ2-1 | TRBV4-2 | . | .
CASSVGADNSPLHF | TGTGCCAGCAGCGTAGGGGCAGATAATTCACCCCTCCACTTT | TRBJ1-6 | TRBV9 | . | once
CASSGGLESNQPQHF | TGTGCCAGCAGCGGGGGGCTGGAGAGCAATCAGCCCCAGCATTTT | TRBJ1-5 | TRBV9 | . | few
CASSLTQANTEAFF | TGTGCCAGCAGTTTAACCCAAGCGAACACTGAAGCTTTCTTT | TRBJ1-1 | TRBV27 | . | .
CASSLSTETQYF | TGTGCCAGCAGCTTATCTACGGAGACCCAGTACTTC | TRBJ2-5 | TRBV7-9 | . | .
CASSYSPGSNTGELFF | TGTGCCAGCAGTTACTCCCCGGGTTCAAACACCGGGGAGCTGTTTTTT | TRBJ2-2 | TRBV6-5 | . | few
CASSYQRTANTEAFF | TGTGCCAGCAGTTACCAGCGGACGGCGAACACTGAAGCTTTCTTT | TRBJ1-1 | TRBV6-5 | . | many
CASSQDKASGTDTQYF | TGTGCCAGCAGCCAAGATAAGGCTAGCGGCACAGATACGCAGTATTTT | TRBJ2-3 | TRBV4-2 | . | .
CASSLEQYNSPLHF | TGTGCCAGCAGCTTAGAACAGTATAATTCACCCCTCCACTTT | TRBJ1-6 | TRBV7-9 | . | medium-sized
CASSLVSGASTDTQYF | TGTGCCAGCAGCTTGGTTAGCGGGGCCAGCACAGATACGCAGTATTTT | TRBJ2-3 | TRBV5-4 | TRBD2 | many
CASSLGGRGGEQYF | TGTGCCAGCAGCTTAGGAGGGAGGGGGGGCGAGCAGTACTTC | TRBJ2-7 | TRBV7-9 | . | .
CASTPGTRYEQYF | TGCGCCAGCACCCCGGGGACACGCTACGAGCAGTACTTC | TRBJ2-7 | TRBV4-1 | . | .